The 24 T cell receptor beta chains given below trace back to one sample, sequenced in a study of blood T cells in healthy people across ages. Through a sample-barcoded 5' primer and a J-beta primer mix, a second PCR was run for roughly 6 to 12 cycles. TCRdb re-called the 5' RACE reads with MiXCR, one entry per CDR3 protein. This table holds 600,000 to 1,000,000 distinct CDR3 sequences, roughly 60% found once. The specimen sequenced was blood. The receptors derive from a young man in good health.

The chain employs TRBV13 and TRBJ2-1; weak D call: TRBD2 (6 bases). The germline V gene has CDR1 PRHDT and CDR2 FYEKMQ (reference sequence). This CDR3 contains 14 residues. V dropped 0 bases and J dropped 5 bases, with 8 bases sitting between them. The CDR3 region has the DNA TGTGCCAGCAGCTTAGGGCGGAGGGACAATGAGCAGTTCTTC. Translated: CASSLGRRDNEQFF.

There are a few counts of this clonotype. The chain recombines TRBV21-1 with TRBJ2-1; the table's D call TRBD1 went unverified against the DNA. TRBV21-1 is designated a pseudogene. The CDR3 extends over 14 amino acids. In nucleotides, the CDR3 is TGTGCCAGCAGCGGTTGGGGCACATGCGATGAGCAGTTCTTC. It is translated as CASSGWGTCDEQFF.

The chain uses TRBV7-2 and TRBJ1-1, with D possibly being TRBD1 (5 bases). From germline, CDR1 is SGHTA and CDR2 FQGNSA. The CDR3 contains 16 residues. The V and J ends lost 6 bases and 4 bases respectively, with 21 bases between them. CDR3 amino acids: CASRILGGGTGTEAFF. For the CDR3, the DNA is TGTGCCAGCAGAATATTGGGGGGGGGAACCGGCACTGAAGCTTTCTTT.

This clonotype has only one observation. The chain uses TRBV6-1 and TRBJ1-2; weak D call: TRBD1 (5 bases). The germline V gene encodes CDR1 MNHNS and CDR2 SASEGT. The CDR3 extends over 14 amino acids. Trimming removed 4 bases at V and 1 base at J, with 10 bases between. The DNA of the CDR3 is TGTGCCAGCAGTGGACAGAGTTTTAACTATGGCTACACCTTC. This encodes CASSGQSFNYGYTF.

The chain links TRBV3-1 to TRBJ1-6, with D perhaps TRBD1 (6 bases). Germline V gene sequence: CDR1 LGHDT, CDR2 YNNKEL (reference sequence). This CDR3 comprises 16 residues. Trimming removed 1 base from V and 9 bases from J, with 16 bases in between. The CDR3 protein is CASSQVQGVSSSPLHF. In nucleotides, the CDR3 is TGTGCCAGCAGCCAAGTACAGGGAGTCTCGTCTTCACCCCTCCACTTT.

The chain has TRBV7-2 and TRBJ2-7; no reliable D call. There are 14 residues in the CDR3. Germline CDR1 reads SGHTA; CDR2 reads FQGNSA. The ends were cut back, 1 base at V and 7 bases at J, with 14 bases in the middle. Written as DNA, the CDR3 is TGTGCCAGCAGCTTAGAGTCCCCCTACAATGAGCAGTACTTC. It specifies CASSLESPYNEQYF.

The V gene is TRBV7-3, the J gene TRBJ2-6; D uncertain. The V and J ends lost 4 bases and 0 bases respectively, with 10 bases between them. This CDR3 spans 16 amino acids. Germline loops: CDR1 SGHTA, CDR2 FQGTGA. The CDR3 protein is CASSSSLTSGANVLTF. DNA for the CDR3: TGTGCCAGCAGCTCCTCCCTGACCTCTGGGGCCAACGTCCTGACTTTC. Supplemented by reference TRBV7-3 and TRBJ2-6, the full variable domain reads GAGVSQTPSNKVTEKGKYVELRCDPISGHTALYWYRQSLGQGPEFLIYFQGTGAADDSGLPNDRFFAVRPEGSVSTLKIQRTERGDSAVYLCASSSSLTSGANVLTFGAGSRLTVL.

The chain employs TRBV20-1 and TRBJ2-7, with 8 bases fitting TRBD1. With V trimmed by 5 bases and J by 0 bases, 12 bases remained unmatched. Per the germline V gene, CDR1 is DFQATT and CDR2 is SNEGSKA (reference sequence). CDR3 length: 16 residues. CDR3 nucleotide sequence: TGCAGTGCTTACCCCTTAAGGACAGGGCTCTCCTACGAGCAGTACTTC. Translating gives CSAYPLRTGLSYEQYF.

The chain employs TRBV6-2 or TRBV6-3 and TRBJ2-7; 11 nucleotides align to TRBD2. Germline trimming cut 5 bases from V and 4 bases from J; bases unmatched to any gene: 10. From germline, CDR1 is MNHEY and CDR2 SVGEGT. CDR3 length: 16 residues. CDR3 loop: CASSGITSGSGYEQYF. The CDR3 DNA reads TGTGCCAGCAGTGGTATAACTAGCGGGAGTGGTTACGAGCAGTACTTC.

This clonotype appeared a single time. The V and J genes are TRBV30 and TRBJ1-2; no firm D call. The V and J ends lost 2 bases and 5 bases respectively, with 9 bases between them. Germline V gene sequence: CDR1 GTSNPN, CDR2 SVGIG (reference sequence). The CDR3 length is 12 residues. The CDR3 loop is CAWSPPSYGYTF. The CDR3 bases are TGTGCCTGGAGTCCCCCATCATATGGCTACACCTTC. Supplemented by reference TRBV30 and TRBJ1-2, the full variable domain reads SQTIHQWPATLVQPVGSPLSLECTVEGTSNPNLYWYRQAAGRGLQLLFYSVGIGQISSEVPQNLSASRPQDRQFILSSKKLLLSDSGFYLCAWSPPSYGYTFGSGTRLTVV.

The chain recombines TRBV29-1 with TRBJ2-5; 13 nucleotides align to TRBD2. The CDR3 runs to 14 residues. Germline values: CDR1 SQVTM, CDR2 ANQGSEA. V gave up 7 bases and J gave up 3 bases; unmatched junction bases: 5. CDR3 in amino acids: CSAGTSGIKETQYF. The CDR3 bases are TGCAGCGCCGGGACTAGCGGGATTAAAGAGACCCAGTACTTC.

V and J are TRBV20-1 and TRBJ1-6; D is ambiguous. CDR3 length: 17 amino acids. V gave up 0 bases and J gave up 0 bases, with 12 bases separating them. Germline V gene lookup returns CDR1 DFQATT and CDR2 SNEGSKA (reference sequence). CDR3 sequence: CSARDLRVSSYNSPLHF. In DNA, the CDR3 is TGCAGTGCTAGAGATTTAAGAGTGAGCTCCTATAATTCACCCCTCCACTTT.

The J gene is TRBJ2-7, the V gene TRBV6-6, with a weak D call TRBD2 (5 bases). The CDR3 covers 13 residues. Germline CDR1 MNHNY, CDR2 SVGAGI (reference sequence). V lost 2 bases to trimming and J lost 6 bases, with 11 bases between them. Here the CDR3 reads CASSYTEGSEQYF. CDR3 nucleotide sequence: TGTGCCAGCAGTTACACCGAAGGGAGCGAGCAGTACTTC.

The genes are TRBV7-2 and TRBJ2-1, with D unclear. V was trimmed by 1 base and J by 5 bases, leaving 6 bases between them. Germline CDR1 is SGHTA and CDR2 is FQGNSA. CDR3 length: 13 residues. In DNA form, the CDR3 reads TGTGCCAGCAGCTTAGTTTTCCACAATGAGCAGTTCTTC. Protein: CASSLVFHNEQFF.

In DNA form, the CDR3 reads TGTGCCACCAGCAGATCAGCCCATACAGGGGAATCAGCTTTCTTT. This sequence encodes CATSRSAHTGESAFF. The V and J genes are TRBV15 and TRBJ1-1; 7 bases match TRBD1. Germline trimming cut 2 bases from V and 10 bases from J; bases unmatched to any gene: 13. Germline CDR1 LNHNV, CDR2 YYDKDF (reference sequence). This CDR3 contains 15 residues.

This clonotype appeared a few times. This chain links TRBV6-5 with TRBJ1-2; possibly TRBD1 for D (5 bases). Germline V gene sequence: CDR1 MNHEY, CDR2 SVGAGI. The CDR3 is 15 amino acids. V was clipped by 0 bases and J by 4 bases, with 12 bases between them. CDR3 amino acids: CASSYSQTVGYGYTF. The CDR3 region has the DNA TGTGCCAGCAGTTACTCTCAGACAGTCGGCTATGGCTACACCTTC.

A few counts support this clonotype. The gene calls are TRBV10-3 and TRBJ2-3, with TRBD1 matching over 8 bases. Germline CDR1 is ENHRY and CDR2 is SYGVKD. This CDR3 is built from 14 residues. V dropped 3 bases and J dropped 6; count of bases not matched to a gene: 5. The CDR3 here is CAISDSGGADTQYF. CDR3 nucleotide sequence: TGTGCCATCAGTGATTCAGGGGGCGCCGATACGCAGTATTTT.

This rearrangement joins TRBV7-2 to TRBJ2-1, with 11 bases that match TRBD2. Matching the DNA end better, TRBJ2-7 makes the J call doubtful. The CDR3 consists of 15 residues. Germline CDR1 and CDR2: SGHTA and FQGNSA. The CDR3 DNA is TGTGCCAGCAGACTAGCGGGAGATCGGAGGAATGAGCAGTACTTC. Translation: CASRLAGDRRNEQYF.

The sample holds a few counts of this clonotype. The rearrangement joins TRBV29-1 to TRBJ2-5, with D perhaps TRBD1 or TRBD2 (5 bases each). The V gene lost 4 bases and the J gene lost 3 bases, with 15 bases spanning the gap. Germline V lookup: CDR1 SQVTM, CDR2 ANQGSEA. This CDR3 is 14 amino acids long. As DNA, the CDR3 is TGCAGCGTTGCGTTAGGGACCGACGAAGAGACCCAGTACTTC. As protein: CSVALGTDEETQYF.

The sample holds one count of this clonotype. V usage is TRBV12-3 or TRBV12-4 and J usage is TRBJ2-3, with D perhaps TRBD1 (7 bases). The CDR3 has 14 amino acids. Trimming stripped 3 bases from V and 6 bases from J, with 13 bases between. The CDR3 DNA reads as TGTGCCAGCAGTTTCAGGGGGGCTTCTGATACGCAGTATTTT. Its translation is CASSFRGASDTQYF.

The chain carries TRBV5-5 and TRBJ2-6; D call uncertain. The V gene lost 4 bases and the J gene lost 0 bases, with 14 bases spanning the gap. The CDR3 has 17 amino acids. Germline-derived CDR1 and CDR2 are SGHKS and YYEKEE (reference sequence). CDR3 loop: CASSPDPNVSGANVLTF. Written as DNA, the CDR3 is TGTGCCAGCAGCCCCGACCCCAACGTCTCTGGGGCCAACGTCCTGACTTTC. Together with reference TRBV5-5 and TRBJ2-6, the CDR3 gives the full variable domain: DAGVTQSPTHLIKTRGQQVTLRCSPISGHKSVSWYQQVLGQGPQFIFQYYEKEERGRGNFPDRFSARQFPNYSSELNVNALLLGDSALYLCASSPDPNVSGANVLTFGAGSRLTVL.

CDR3 sequence: CASNIGKTQYF. DNA of the CDR3: TGCGCCAGCAACATAGGCAAGACCCAGTACTTC. V gene TRBV5-1 combines with J gene TRBJ2-5; no reliable D call. Germline lookup yields CDR1 SGHRS and CDR2 YFSETQ. Trimming took 6 bases from V and 6 from J, leaving 9 bases between them. The CDR3 spans 11 residues. Together with reference TRBV5-1 and TRBJ2-5, the CDR3 gives the full variable domain: KAGVTQTPRYLIKTRGQQVTLSCSPISGHRSVSWYQQTPGQGLQFLFEYFSETQRNKGNFPGRFSGRQFSNSRSEMNVSTLELGDSALYLCASNIGKTQYFGPGTRLLVL.

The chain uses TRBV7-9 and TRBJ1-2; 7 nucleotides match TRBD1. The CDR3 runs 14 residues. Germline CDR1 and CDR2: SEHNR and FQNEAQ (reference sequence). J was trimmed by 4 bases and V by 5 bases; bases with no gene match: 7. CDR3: CASSPRRGSYGYTF. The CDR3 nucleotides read TGTGCCAGCAGCCCCCGCAGGGGGTCCTATGGCTACACCTTC.

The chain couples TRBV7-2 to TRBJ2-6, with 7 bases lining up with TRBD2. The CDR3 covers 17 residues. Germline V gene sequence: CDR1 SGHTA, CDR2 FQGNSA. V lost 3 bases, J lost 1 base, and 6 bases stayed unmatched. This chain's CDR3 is CASSFGTTSSGANVLTF. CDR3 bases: TGTGCCAGCAGCTTTGGGACTACAAGTTCTGGGGCCAACGTCCTGACTTTC.